These 28 T cell receptor beta chains originate from one sample sequenced in a study of cytomegalovirus exposure and HLA in healthy donors. The PCR employed 60 Vbeta primers together with 13 Jbeta primers. Assay used: immunoSEQ multiplex PCR; TCRdb lists only in-frame clones, some missing. The table lists 250,000 to 350,000 clones, about 87% of them singletons, with approximately 2.4% in the top ten. Sequencing used PBMCs. These receptor sequences come from a woman aged 18-29 years in good health and CMV-seronegative.

In its sample, this clone was seen once. V is TRBV7-9 and J is TRBJ2-5, with 7 bases lining up with TRBD1. The V segment lost 5 bases and the J segment 2 bases; nucleotides outside the gene matches: 8. This CDR3 has 15 amino acids. Per the germline V gene, CDR1 is SEHNR and CDR2 is FQNEAQ (reference sequence). CDR3 amino acids: CASSLELQGQETQYF. CDR3 bases: TGTGCCAGCAGCCTAGAATTACAGGGGCAAGAGACCCAGTACTTC.

CDR3 in amino acids: CASSHGAGDTGELFF. CDR3 in DNA: TGCGCCAGCAGTCATGGGGCGGGGGACACCGGGGAGCTGTTTTTT. The chain employs TRBV5-1 and TRBJ2-2; TRBD2 agrees at 7 bases. V lost 5 bases, J lost 3 bases, and 7 bases stayed unmatched. The germline V gene has CDR1 SGHRS and CDR2 YFSETQ. The CDR3 extends over 15 amino acids.

V gene TRBV6-5 combines with J gene TRBJ2-1; maybe TRBD2 (7 bases). Germline lookup yields CDR1 MNHEY and CDR2 SVGAGI. The CDR3 contains 14 residues. V gave up 8 bases and J gave up 6 bases, with 17 bases separating them. DNA for the CDR3: TGTGCCAGCCGGGGGCGGGAGTGGGTCAATGAGCAGTTCTTC. The encoded protein is CASRGREWVNEQFF.

This sequence joins TRBV14 and TRBJ2-5; D is ambiguous. Trimming left V 2 bases short and J 2 bases short, with 6 bases between. CDR3 length equals 13 residues. Germline-derived CDR1 and CDR2 are SGHDN and FVKESK. The CDR3 region has the DNA TGTGCCAGCAGCCAAAGCCTTCAAGAGACCCAGTACTTC. Amino acids: CASSQSLQETQYF.

J is TRBJ1-2 and V is TRBV5-1; D may be TRBD1 (5 bases). In germline, CDR1 is SGHRS, CDR2 YFSETQ. The V end lost 1 base, the J end lost 6 bases, and 10 bases lay between the germline ends. This CDR3 has 13 residues. The chain's CDR3 is CASSLSRGHGYTF. CDR3 coding DNA: TGCGCCAGCAGCTTGTCTAGGGGTCATGGCTACACCTTC.

The V call is TRBV11-2, the J call TRBJ2-7; TRBD1 matches 7 bases. V lost 3 bases and J lost 7; bases outside the gene matches: 6. This CDR3 has 13 residues. Germline loops: CDR1 SGHAT, CDR2 FQNNGV. The CDR3 bases are TGTGCCAGCAGCTTTGCCCAACAGGGGGAGCAGTACTTC. Encoded protein: CASSFAQQGEQYF.

The chain uses TRBV6-1 and TRBJ1-5; the D gene is possibly TRBD1 (5 bases). The CDR3 runs 12 residues. CDR1 and CDR2 (germline): MNHNS, SASEGT. Trimming removed 8 bases from V and 3 bases from J, with 8 bases in between. The CDR3, as DNA: TGTGCCAGCCGGACACCCAATCAGCCCCAGCATTTT. It translates to CASRTPNQPQHF.

The chain combines TRBV2 with TRBJ1-4; D is undetermined. The germline gives CDR1 SNHLY, CDR2 FYNNEI. The germline V and J ends were trimmed by 4 bases and 7 bases, with 16 bases remaining between them. The CDR3 totals 15 residues. The CDR3 DNA is TGTGCCAGCAGTGTCTATCCCCCACTAAGTGAAAAACTGTTTTTT. Its translation: CASSVYPPLSEKLFF.

The rearrangement links TRBV5-1 to TRBJ1-1; 7 bases fit TRBD1. After removal of 1 base from V and 0 bases from J, the junction contained 6 bases not matched to a gene. The germline gives CDR1 SGHRS, CDR2 YFSETQ. The CDR3 consists of 16 residues. CDR3 sequence: CASSLRQGPMNTEAFF. CDR3 bases: TGCGCCAGCAGCTTGAGACAGGGCCCCATGAACACTGAAGCTTTCTTT.

This clone was recorded once. The chain recombines TRBV5-1 with TRBJ1-2, with 9 bases matching TRBD1. The CDR3 sequence is 15 residues long. Germline V gives CDR1 SGHRS, CDR2 YFSETQ. The J segment lost 8 bases and the V segment lost 4 bases, leaving 12 bases of the junction unmatched. CDR3 bases: TGCGCCAGCAGCGTTCCGGGACAGGGCTCTAAGGGCTACACCTTC. Translation gives CASSVPGQGSKGYTF.

The genes are TRBV6-6 and TRBJ1-1; TRBD1 might be the D (5 bases). This CDR3 has 16 residues. From germline, CDR1 is MNHNY and CDR2 SVGAGI (reference sequence). V lost 4 bases and J 1 base, leaving 16 bases between the germline ends. The CDR3 coding sequence is TGTGCCAGCAGTTGGCCGGGGGGACCGACGAACACTGAAGCTTTCTTT. This encodes CASSWPGGPTNTEAFF.

The CDR3 loop is CASSLSPETGNTIYF. The CDR3 DNA follows: TGTGCCAGCAGCTTAAGTCCAGAAACTGGAAACACCATATATTTT. The chain is built from TRBV7-6 and TRBJ1-3; D is ambiguous. CDR3 length equals 15 residues. Germline lookup yields CDR1 SGHVS and CDR2 FNYEAQ. V lost 2 bases and J lost 2, with 10 bases in between.

This chain connects TRBV28 to TRBJ1-1, with a weak D call TRBD1 (5 bases). The V end was cut by 5 bases, the J end by 4 bases, with 23 bases between. Per germline, CDR1 MDHEN and CDR2 SYDVKM. CDR3 length: 17 amino acids. This CDR3 reads CASSPPNFGAWGTEAFF. The CDR3 DNA follows: TGTGCCAGCAGTCCCCCGAATTTTGGGGCTTGGGGCACTGAAGCTTTCTTT.

This clone was seen a single time. The chain couples TRBV29-1 to TRBJ1-2, with 8 bases aligning to TRBD1. Germline V lookup: CDR1 SQVTM, CDR2 ANQGSEA. With 6 bases clipped from V and 5 bases from J, the junction kept 11 bases outside the gene matches. There are 14 residues in the CDR3. DNA for the CDR3: TGCAGCGTCTCTAGACAGGGGAAGGGGTATGGCTACACCTTC. Its protein is CSVSRQGKGYGYTF.

The chain is built from TRBV6-6 and TRBJ2-7, with D maybe TRBD2 (5 bases). The germline V and J ends were trimmed by 0 bases and 2 bases, with 11 bases remaining between them. The germline V gene has CDR1 MNHNY and CDR2 SVGAGI (reference sequence). The CDR3 spans 15 residues. CDR3 nucleotides: TGTGCCAGCAGTTACTCCAGAGGGTCCCCCTACGAGCAGTACTTC. Translated, it gives CASSYSRGSPYEQYF.

The chain employs TRBV10-1 and TRBJ2-3; 8 bases map to TRBD2. Losses at the gene ends were 4 bases for V and 1 base for J; bases not matched to a gene: 4. The length of the CDR3 is 15 residues. Per germline, CDR1 WNHNN and CDR2 SYGVQD (reference sequence). The CDR3 reads CASSAGLGGTDTQYF. The CDR3 DNA follows: TGCGCCAGCAGTGCGGGACTAGGGGGCACAGATACGCAGTATTTT.

The chain has TRBV5-1 and TRBJ1-2, with TRBD1 identical over 9 bases. Germline V gene data show CDR1 as SGHRS and CDR2 as YFSETQ. The CDR3 is made up of 15 amino acids. Trimming took 3 bases from V and 8 from J; bases not matched to a gene: 11. CDR3 DNA sequence: TGCGCCAGCAGCTGGAACCCGGGACAGGGTGGAGGCTACACCTTC. It codes for CASSWNPGQGGGYTF.

The gene calls are TRBV18 and TRBJ1-1, with D possibly matching TRBD1 (5 bases). Germline V gene data show CDR1 as KGHSH and CDR2 as LQKENI. Deletions cut 4 bases from V and 1 base from J, with 7 bases between. This CDR3 comprises 13 residues. CDR3 DNA: TGTGCCAGCTCACACGACAGGAACACTGAAGCTTTCTTT. Encoded protein: CASSHDRNTEAFF.

The J gene is TRBJ1-2, the V gene TRBV29-1; 9 bases align to TRBD1. V dropped 6 bases and J dropped 6; count of bases not matched to a gene: 14. Germline CDR1 and CDR2: SQVTM and ANQGSEA. The CDR3 consists of 15 residues. Here the CDR3 DNA reads TGCAGCGTGGTTGTAACAGGGGGCATCGGGGATGGCTACACCTTC. Amino acids: CSVVVTGGIGDGYTF.

This clone was seen only a few times. The chain carries TRBV10-1 and TRBJ2-1; 7 bases fit TRBD2. Germline CDR1 reads WNHNN; CDR2 reads SYGVQD (reference sequence). The CDR3 contains 15 residues. The ends lost 3 bases at V and 3 bases at J; junction bases unmatched: 5. Here the CDR3 reads CASSEIKRGYNEQFF. The CDR3 DNA follows: TGCGCCAGCAGTGAAATCAAGCGGGGCTACAATGAGCAGTTCTTC.

The CDR3 sequence: CASSSATGSTDTQYF. CDR3 sequence (DNA): TGTGCCAGCAGCTCCGCGACAGGGTCGACAGATACGCAGTATTTT. The V and J genes are TRBV5-4 and TRBJ2-3, with TRBD1 matching over 7 bases. The CDR3 contains 15 residues. Trimming at V came to 3 bases and at J to 3 bases, leaving 7 bases not matched to a gene. Germline assignment: CDR1 SGHNT and CDR2 YYREEE (reference sequence).

The genes are TRBV6-1 and TRBJ2-5; the D is unclear. This CDR3 has 17 residues. The germline gives CDR1 MNHNS, CDR2 SASEGT. V was trimmed by 2 bases and J by 5 bases, leaving 21 bases between them. In DNA, the CDR3 is TGTGCCAGCAGTGAAATGTACGGTTCACCTTCGCGTGAGACCCAGTACTTC. This sequence encodes CASSEMYGSPSRETQYF.

The chain is built from TRBV2 and TRBJ1-1, with D possibly TRBD1 on 6 matching bases. Trimming removed 8 bases at V and 6 bases at J, with 16 bases between. CDR3 length: 13 residues. The V gene's germline CDR1 is SNHLY and CDR2 FYNNEI. CDR3 coding DNA: TGTGCCAGCGTTGACAGGTTACCCGCTGAAGCTTTCTTT. Protein product: CASVDRLPAEAFF. The complete variable domain, with remaining parts taken from reference TRBV2 and TRBJ1-1, reads EPEVTQTPSHQVTQMGQEVILRCVPISNHLYFYWYRQILGQKVEFLVSFYNNEISEKSEIFDDQFSVERPDGSNFTLKIRSTKLEDSAMYFCASVDRLPAEAFFGQGTRLTVV.

The rearrangement links TRBV7-8 to TRBJ1-1; the D is unclear. From germline, CDR1 is SGHVS and CDR2 FQNEAQ. Trimming cost V 4 bases and J 5 bases, with 14 bases left between them. CDR3 size: 14 residues. As DNA, the CDR3 is TGTGCCAGCAGCTCCGGAGGGTCTGGGACTGAAGCTTTCTTT. Its translation: CASSSGGSGTEAFF. The complete variable domain, with remaining parts taken from reference TRBV7-8 and TRBJ1-1, reads GAGVSQSPRYKVAKRGQDVALRCDPISGHVSLFWYQQALGQGPEFLTYFQNEAQLDKSGLPSDRFFAERPEGSVSTLKIQRTQQEDSAVYLCASSSGGSGTEAFFGQGTRLTVV.

The V call is TRBV6-6, the J call TRBJ1-3, with 8 bases aligning to TRBD1. The V and J ends lost 4 bases and 2 bases, in that order; junction bases with no gene match: 4. From germline, CDR1 is MNHNY and CDR2 SVGAGI (reference sequence). This CDR3 is built from 15 residues. The CDR3 here is CASSLSQGAGNTIYF. CDR3 in DNA: TGTGCCAGCAGTTTGTCACAGGGGGCTGGAAACACCATATATTTT.

Comments on this clone: Other nucleotide sequences from this sample produce the same CDR3. The gene calls are TRBV18 and TRBJ2-1; 9 positions agree with TRBD2. Trimming took 0 bases from V and 2 from J; bases not matched to a gene: 2. The germline V gene has CDR1 KGHSH and CDR2 LQKENI. The CDR3 length is 16 residues. As DNA, the CDR3 is TGTGCCAGCTCACCACCTGGCGGGGGGGCCTACAATGAGCAGTTCTTC. Its translation: CASSPPGGGAYNEQFF.

The rearrangement joins TRBV25-1 to TRBJ2-1; 13 bases are a match to TRBD2. The germline CDR1 and CDR2 sequences are MGHDK and SYGVNS. The CDR3 is made up of 17 amino acids. Trimming removed 0 bases from V and 11 bases from J; junction bases left unmatched: 10. Here the CDR3 reads CASSEYLGLAGQRKQFF. The DNA of the CDR3 is TGTGCCAGCAGTGAATATCTGGGACTAGCGGGACAGAGAAAGCAGTTCTTC. The full variable domain, with the rest looked up from reference TRBV25-1 and TRBJ2-1, is EADIYQTPRYLVIGTGKKITLECSQTMGHDKMYWYQQDPGMELHLIHYSYGVNSTEKGDLSSESTVSRIRTEHFPLTLESARPSHTSQYLCASSEYLGLAGQRKQFFGPGTRLTVL.

The chain couples TRBV5-6 to TRBJ2-7; D gene ambiguous. The CDR3 has 14 amino acids. Germline V lookup: CDR1 SGHDT, CDR2 YYEEEE. Between the trimmed V and J ends, which lost 0 bases and 2 bases, there was a span of 9 bases. The DNA of the CDR3 is TGTGCCAGCAGCTTGGGCCCTAACGCCTACGAGCAGTACTTC. Encoded protein: CASSLGPNAYEQYF.